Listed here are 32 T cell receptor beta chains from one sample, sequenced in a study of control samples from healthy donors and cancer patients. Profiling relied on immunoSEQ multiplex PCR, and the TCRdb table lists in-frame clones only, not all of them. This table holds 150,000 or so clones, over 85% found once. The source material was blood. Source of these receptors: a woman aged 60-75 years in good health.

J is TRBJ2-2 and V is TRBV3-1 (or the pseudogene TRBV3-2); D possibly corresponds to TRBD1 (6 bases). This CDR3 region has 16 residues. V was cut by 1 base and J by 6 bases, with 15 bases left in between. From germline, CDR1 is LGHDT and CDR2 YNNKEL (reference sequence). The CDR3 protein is CASSQVRTVISGELFF. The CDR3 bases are TGTGCCAGCAGCCAAGTTCGGACAGTTATCTCCGGGGAGCTGTTTTTT.

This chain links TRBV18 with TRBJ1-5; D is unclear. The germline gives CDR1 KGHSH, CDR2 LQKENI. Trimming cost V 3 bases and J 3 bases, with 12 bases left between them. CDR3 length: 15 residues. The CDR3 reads CASSPGMENNQPQHF. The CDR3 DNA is TGTGCCAGCTCACCGGGAATGGAGAACAATCAGCCCCAGCATTTT.

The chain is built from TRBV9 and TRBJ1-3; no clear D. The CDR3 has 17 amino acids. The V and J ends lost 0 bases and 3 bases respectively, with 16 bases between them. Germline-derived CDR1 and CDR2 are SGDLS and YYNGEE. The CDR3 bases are TGTGCCAGCAGCGTAGATGCAGGACCGCCAATTGGAAACACCATATATTTT. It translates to CASSVDAGPPIGNTIYF.

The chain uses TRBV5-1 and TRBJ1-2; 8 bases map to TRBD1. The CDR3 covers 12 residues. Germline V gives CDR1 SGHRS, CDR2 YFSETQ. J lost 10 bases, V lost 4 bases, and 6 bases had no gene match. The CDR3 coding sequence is TGCGCCAGCAGCCTGGAGACAGGGGCCTACACCTTC. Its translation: CASSLETGAYTF.

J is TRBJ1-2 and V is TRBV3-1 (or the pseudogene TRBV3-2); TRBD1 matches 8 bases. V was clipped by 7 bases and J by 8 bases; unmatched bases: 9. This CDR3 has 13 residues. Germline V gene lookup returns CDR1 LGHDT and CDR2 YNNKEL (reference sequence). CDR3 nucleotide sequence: TGTGCCAGCACCTCCAGGGGGCTGCGAGGCTACACCTTC. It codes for CASTSRGLRGYTF.

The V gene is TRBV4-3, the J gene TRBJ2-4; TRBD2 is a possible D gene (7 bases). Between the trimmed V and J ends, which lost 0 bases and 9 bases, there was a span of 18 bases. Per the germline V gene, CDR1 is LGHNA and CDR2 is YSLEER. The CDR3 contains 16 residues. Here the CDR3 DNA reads TGCGCCAGCAGCCAAGATATTGCTGGGGGGGCAGCCATTCAGTACTTC. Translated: CASSQDIAGGAAIQYF.

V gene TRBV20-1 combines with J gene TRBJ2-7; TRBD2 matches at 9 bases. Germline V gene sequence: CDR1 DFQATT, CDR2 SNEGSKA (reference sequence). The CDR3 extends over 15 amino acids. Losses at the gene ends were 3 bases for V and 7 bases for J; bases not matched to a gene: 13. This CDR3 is CSASRWSGGLREQYF. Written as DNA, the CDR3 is TGCAGTGCTAGTCGTTGGAGCGGGGGGCTAAGGGAGCAGTACTTC.

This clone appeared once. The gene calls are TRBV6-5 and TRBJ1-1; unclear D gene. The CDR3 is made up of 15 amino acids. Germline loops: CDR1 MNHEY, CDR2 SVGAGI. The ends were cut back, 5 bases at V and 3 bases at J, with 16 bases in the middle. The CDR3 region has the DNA TGTGCCAGCAGTCCTCTAACAGAAACACACACTGAAGCTTTCTTT. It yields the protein CASSPLTETHTEAFF.

The DNA of the CDR3 is TGTGCCAGCAGCGGTTCTGGGTCGCTTGGCAATCAGCCCCAGCATTTT. This sequence encodes CASSGSGSLGNQPQHF. The chain has TRBV9 and TRBJ1-5; D gene unclear. From germline, CDR1 is SGDLS and CDR2 YYNGEE. This CDR3 spans 16 amino acids. V gave up 3 bases and J gave up 2 bases, with 15 bases separating them.

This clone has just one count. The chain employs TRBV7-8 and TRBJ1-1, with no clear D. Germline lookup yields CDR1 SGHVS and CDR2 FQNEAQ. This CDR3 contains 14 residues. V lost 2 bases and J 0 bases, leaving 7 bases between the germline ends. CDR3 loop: CASSLSVMNTEAFF. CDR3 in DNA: TGTGCCAGCAGCTTATCAGTTATGAACACTGAAGCTTTCTTT.

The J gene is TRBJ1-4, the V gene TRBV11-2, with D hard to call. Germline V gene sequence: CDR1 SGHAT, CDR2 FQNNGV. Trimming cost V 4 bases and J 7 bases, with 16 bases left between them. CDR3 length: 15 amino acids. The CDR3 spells CASSSGRLAGEKLFF. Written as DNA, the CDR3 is TGTGCCAGCAGCTCAGGACGCCTTGCTGGTGAAAAACTGTTTTTT.

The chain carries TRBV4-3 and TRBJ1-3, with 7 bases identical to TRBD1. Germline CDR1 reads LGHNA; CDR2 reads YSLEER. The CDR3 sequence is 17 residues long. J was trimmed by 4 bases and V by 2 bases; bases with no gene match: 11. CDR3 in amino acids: CASSQTIDRVGGNTIYF. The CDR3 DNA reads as TGCGCCAGCAGCCAAACCATTGACAGGGTTGGGGGAAACACCATATATTTT.

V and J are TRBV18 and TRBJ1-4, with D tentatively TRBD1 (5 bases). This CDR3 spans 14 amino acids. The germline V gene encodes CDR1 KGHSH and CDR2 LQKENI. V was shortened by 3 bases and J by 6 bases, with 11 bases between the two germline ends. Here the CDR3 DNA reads TGTGCCAGCTCACCGGGATTGGGGGATGAAAAACTGTTTTTT. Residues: CASSPGLGDEKLFF. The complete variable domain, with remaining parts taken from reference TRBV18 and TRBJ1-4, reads NAGVMQNPRHLVRRRGQEARLRCSPMKGHSHVYWYRQLPEEGLKFMVYLQKENIIDESGMPKERFSAEFPKEGPSILRIQQVVRGDSAAYFCASSPGLGDEKLFFGSGTQLSVL.

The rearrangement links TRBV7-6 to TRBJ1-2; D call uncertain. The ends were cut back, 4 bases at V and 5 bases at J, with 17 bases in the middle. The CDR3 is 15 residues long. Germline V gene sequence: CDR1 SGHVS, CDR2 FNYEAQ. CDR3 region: CASSSQIGSEYGYTF. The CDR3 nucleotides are TGTGCCAGCAGCTCGCAAATCGGGTCCGAGTATGGCTACACCTTC.

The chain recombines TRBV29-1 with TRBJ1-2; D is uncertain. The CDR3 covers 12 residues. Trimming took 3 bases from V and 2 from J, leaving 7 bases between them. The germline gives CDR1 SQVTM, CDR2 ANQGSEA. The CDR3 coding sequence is TGCAGCGTTGATGTTCAGAACTATGGCTACACCTTC. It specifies CSVDVQNYGYTF.

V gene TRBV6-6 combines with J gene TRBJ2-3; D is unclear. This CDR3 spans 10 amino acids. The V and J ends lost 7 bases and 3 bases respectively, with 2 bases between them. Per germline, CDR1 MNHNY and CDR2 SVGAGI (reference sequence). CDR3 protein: CASKTDTQYF. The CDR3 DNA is TGTGCCAGCAAAACAGATACGCAGTATTTT.

CDR3 coding DNA: TGCAGTGCTAGAGACCGCCCAGCGCAGTTCTTC. It specifies CSARDRPAQFF. The chain couples TRBV20-1 to TRBJ2-1, with unresolved D. The CDR3 consists of 11 residues. Trimming stripped 0 bases from V and 12 bases from J, with 9 bases between. Germline lookup yields CDR1 DFQATT and CDR2 SNEGSKA (reference sequence).

The CDR3 loop is CASSGTGTGEEKLFF. The CDR3 DNA is TGTGCCAGCAGTGGAACCGGGACAGGGGAAGAAAAACTGTTTTTT. The chain uses TRBV27 and TRBJ1-4; 10 bases align to TRBD1. CDR3 length equals 15 residues. Germline V CDR1 and CDR2: MNHEY, SMNVEV (reference sequence). Unmatched junction bases numbered 8, after V lost 5 bases and J lost 8 bases.

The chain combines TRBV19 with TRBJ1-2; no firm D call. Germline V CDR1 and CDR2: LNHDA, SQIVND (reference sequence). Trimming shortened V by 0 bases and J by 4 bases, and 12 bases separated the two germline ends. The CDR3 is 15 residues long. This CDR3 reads CASSIDRWEFYGYTF. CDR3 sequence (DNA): TGTGCCAGTAGTATAGACAGATGGGAGTTCTATGGCTACACCTTC. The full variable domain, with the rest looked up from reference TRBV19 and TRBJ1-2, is DGGITQSPKYLFRKEGQNVTLSCEQNLNHDAMYWYRQDPGQGLRLIYYSQIVNDFQKGDIAEGYSVSREKKESFPLTVTSAQKNPTAFYLCASSIDRWEFYGYTFGSGTRLTVV.

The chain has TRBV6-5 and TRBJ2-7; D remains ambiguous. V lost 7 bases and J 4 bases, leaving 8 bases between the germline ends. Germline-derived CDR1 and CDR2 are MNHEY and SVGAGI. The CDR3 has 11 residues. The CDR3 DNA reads TGTGCCAGCACAGGTATTTACGAGCAGTACTTC. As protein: CASTGIYEQYF.

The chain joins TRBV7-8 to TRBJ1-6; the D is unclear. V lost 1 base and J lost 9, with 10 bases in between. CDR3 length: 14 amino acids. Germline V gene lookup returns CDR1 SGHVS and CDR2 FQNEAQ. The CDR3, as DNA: TGTGCCAGCAGCTTAGATTTCGGGAGTTCACCCCTCCACTTT. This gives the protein CASSLDFGSSPLHF.

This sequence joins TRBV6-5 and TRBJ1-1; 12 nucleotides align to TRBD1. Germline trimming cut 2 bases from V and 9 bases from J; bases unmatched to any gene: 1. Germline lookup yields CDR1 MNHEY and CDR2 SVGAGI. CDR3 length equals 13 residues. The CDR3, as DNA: TGTGCCAGCAGTTACCGGGACAGGGGGCAAGCTTTCTTT. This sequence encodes CASSYRDRGQAFF.

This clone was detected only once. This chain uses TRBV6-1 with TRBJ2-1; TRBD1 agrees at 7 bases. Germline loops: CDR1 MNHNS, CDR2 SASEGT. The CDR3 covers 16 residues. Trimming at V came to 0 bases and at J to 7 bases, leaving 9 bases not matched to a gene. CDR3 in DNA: TGTGCCAGCAGTGAAGCCTCCGGGACAGTCGGGAATGAGCAGTTCTTC. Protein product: CASSEASGTVGNEQFF.

The CDR3 nucleotides read TGTGCCAGCAGTGAGAGTGGGCAGGGGTACAATGAGCAGTTCTTC. It encodes CASSESGQGYNEQFF. This rearrangement joins TRBV6-4 to TRBJ2-1; a possible D gene is TRBD1 (6 bases). CDR1 is MRHNA and CDR2 is SNTAGT in the germline V gene. V was clipped by 3 bases and J by 4 bases, with 13 bases between them. The length of the CDR3 is 15 residues.

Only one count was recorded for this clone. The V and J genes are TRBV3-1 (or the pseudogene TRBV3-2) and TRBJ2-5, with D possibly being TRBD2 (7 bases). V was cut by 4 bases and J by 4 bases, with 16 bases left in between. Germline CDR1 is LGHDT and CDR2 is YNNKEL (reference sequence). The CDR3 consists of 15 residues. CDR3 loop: CASSLQGRGRETQYF. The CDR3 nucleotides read TGTGCCAGCAGCCTCCAAGGGCGGGGGCGAGAGACCCAGTACTTC.

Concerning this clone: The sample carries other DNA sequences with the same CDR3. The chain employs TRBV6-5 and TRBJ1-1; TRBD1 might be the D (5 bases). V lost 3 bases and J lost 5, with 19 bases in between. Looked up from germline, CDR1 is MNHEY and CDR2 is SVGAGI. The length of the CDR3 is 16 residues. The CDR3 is CASSYISRSGRTEAFF. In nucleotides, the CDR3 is TGTGCCAGCAGTTATATATCCCGATCAGGGAGAACTGAAGCTTTCTTT.

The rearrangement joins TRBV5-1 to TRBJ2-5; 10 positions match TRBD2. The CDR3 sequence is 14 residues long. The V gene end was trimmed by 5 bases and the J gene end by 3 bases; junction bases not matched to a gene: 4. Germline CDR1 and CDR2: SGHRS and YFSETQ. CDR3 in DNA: TGCGCCAGCAGTATAGCGGGGGGAGAAGAGACCCAGTACTTC. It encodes CASSIAGGEETQYF.

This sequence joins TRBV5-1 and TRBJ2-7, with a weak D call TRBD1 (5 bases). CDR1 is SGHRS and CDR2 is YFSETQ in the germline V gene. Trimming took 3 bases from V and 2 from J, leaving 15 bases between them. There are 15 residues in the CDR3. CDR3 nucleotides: TGCGCCAGCAGCTCGGACCCGGACACCACCTACGAGCAGTACTTC. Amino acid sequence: CASSSDPDTTYEQYF.

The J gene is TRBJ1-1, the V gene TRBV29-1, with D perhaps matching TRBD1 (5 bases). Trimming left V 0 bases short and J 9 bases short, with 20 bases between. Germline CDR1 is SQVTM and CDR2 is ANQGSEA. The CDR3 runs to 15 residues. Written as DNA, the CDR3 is TGCAGCGTTGAAGATGGAGGGGACCCGCGCCCTAAAGCTTTCTTT. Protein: CSVEDGGDPRPKAFF.

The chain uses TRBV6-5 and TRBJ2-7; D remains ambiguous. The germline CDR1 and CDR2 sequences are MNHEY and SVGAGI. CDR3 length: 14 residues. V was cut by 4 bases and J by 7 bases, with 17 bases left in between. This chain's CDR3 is CASSWGSGASEQYF. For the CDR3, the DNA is TGTGCCAGCAGTTGGGGAAGTGGAGCGTCTGAGCAGTACTTC.

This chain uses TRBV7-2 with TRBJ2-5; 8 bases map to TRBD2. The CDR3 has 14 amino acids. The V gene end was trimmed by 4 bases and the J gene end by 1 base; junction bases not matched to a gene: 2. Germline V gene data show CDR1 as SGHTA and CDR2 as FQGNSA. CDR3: CASSSGLAQETQYF. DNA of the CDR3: TGTGCCAGCAGCTCCGGACTAGCCCAAGAGACCCAGTACTTC.

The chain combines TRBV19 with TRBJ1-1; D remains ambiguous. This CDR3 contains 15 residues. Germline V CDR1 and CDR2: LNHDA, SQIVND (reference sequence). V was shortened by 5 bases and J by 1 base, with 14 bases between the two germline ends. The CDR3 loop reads CASSPADHKNTEAFF. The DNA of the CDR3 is TGTGCCAGTAGTCCGGCAGACCATAAGAACACTGAAGCTTTCTTT.